This TCR beta chain was captured in a study of control samples from healthy donors and cancer patients. The CDR3 consists of 13 residues. Germline-derived CDR1 and CDR2 are MNHEY and SVGAGI. The V gene lost 7 bases and the J gene lost 10 bases, with 14 bases spanning the gap. Clones were sequenced by immunoSEQ multiplex PCR, and TCRdb holds only the in-frame ones, with some missing. This table has approximately 52,000 clones, about 85% appearing once. Sequenced sample: PBMCs. The chain recombines TRBV6-5 with TRBJ1-6; D gene ambiguous. This sequence was found in a man aged 55-75 years with head and neck cancer. CDR3: CASKGAYPSPLHF. The DNA for the CDR3 is TGTGCCAGCAAGGGAGCTTATCCCTCACCCCTCCACTTT.